This T cell receptor (beta chain) was found in a study of Graves' ophthalmopathy and Graves' hyperthyroidism. With 1 base clipped from V and 3 bases from J, the junction kept 3 bases outside the gene matches. Per germline, CDR1 SGHVS and CDR2 FNYEAQ. The CDR3 runs to 15 residues. This clonotype was seen ten or more times. Amplification from RNA transcripts yielded the TCR beta CDR3 regions. An initial RT-PCR round employing HTBI primers preceded a second-round multiplex PCR. TCRdb called the multiplex PCR reads again in MiXCR, with one record for every CDR3 protein. Of 740,000 or so distinct CDR3 sequences in the sample, roughly two fifths were seen once.

V and J are TRBV7-6 and TRBJ1-3, with TRBD1 matching 7 bases. The sequence came from an adult man with Graves' ophthalmopathy. Sequenced input: peripheral blood. The CDR3 sequence: CASSLGGQDGNTIYF. The CDR3, as DNA: TGTGCCAGCAGCTTAGGAGGACAGGATGGAAACACCATATATTTT.